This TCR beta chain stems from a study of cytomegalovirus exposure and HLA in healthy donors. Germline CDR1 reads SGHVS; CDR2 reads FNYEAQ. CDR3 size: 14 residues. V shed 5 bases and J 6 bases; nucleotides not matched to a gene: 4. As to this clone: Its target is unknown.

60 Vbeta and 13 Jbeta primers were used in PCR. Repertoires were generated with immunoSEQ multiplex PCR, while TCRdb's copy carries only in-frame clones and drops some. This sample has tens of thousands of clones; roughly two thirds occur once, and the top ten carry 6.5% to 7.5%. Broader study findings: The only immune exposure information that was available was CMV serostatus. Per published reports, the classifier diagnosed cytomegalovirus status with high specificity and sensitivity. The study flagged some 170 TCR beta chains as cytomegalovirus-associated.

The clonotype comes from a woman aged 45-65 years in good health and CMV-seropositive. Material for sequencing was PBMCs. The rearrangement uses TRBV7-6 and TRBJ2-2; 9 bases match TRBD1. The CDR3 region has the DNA TGTGCCAGCAGCCCAGGGACAGGGCCCGGGGAGCTGTTTTTT. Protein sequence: CASSPGTGPGELFF.